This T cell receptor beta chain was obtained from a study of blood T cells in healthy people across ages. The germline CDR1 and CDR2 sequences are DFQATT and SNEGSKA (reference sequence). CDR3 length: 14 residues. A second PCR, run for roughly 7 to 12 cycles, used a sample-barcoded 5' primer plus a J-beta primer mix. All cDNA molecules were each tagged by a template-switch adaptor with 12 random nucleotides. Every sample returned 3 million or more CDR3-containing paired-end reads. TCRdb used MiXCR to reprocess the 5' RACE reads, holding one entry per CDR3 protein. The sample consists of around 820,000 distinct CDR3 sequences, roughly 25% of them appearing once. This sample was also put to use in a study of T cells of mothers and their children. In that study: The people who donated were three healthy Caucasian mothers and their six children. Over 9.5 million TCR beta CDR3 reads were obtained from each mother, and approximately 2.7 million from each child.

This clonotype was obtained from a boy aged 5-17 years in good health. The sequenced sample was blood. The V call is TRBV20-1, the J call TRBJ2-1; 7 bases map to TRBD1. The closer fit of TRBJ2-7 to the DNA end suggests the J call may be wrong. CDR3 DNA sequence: TGCAGTGCTAGGGAGACAGGGCGTCCCTACGAGCAGTACTTC. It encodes CSARETGRPYEQYF.